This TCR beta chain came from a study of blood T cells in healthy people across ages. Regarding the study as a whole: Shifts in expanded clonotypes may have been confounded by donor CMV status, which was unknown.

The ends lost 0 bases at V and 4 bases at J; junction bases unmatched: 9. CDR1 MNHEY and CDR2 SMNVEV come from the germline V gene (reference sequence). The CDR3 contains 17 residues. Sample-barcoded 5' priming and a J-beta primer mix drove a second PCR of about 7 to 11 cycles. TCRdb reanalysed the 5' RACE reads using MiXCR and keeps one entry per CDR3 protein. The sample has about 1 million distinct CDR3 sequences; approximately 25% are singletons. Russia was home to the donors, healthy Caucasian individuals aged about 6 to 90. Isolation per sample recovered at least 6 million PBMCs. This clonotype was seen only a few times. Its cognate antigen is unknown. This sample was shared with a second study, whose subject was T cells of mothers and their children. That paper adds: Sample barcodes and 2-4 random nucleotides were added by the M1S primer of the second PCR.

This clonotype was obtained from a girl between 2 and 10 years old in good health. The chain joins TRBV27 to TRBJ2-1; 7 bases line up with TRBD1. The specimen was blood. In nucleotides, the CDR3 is TGTGCCAGCAGTTTATCGGCGACCGGGACAGAGTACAATGAGCAGTTCTTC. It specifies CASSLSATGTEYNEQFF.